The 7 T cell receptor beta chains listed next were all sequenced from one sample in a study of blood T cell repertoires in COVID-19 (dated by TCRdb to about 2020). The library was generated by the immunoSEQ multiplex PCR assay. TCRdb took over this immuneACCESS table, retaining in-frame rearrangements with V and J assigned. Such tables are incomplete; in checked studies, under half of the missing clones stem from an unresolved V gene, and the remainder is unexplained. The sample includes about 59,000 clones, with 70% to 75% observed a single time. The biggest ten clones account for roughly 14% of the sample. The sequenced material came from peripheral blood. The receptors here all came from a woman in her seventies with acute or convalescent COVID-19.

This clone was seen a single time. CDR3 DNA: TGCGCCAGCACCCTAGACAGAGATACGCAGTATTTT. Protein sequence: CASTLDRDTQYF. The J gene is TRBJ2-3, the V gene TRBV5-1, with D maybe TRBD1 (5 bases). This CDR3 comprises 12 residues. Germline CDR1 and CDR2: SGHRS and YFSETQ. V gave up 6 bases and J gave up 5 bases, with 10 bases separating them.

The rearrangement joins TRBV24-1 to TRBJ2-3, with 14 nucleotides matching TRBD2. V lost 5 bases, J lost 10 bases, and 10 bases stayed unmatched. Germline V gives CDR1 KGHDR, CDR2 SFDVKD. The CDR3 runs 16 residues. The CDR3 DNA is TGTGCCACCAGTGCCACGACTAGCGGGGGGGCCGTTCCGCAGTATTTT. Amino acid sequence: CATSATTSGGAVPQYF.

The CDR3 loop reads CAWSVLTGGGLNEQFF. CDR3 sequence (DNA): TGTGCCTGGAGTGTACTAACCGGGGGTGGGCTCAATGAGCAGTTCTTC. The chain recombines TRBV30 with TRBJ2-1, with D perhaps TRBD2 (6 bases). Germline V gene data show CDR1 as GTSNPN and CDR2 as SVGIG (reference sequence). This CDR3 has 16 residues. V gave up 0 bases and J gave up 6 bases, with 18 bases separating them.

The V gene is TRBV11-3, the J gene TRBJ2-6; D is possibly TRBD1 (6 bases). The CDR3 is 15 amino acids. The V gene's germline CDR1 is SGHNT and CDR2 YENEEA. V lost 6 bases, J lost 0 bases, and 9 bases lay in between. CDR3 sequence: CASSPGASGANVLTF. CDR3 sequence (DNA): TGTGCCAGCAGTCCAGGGGCCTCTGGGGCCAACGTCCTGACTTTC.

The chain combines TRBV27 with TRBJ1-2; perhaps TRBD1 as D (6 bases). The V gene lost 0 bases and the J gene lost 3 bases, with 17 bases spanning the gap. Germline lookup yields CDR1 MNHEY and CDR2 SMNVEV (reference sequence). This CDR3 contains 17 residues. DNA of the CDR3: TGTGCCAGCAGTTTATCGGGCCGGGGCAGGGGTGACTATGGCTACACCTTC. This sequence encodes CASSLSGRGRGDYGYTF.

The gene calls are TRBV4-1 and TRBJ1-5; D gene ambiguous. Trimming stripped 3 bases from V and 1 base from J, with 16 bases between. Germline V gives CDR1 MGHRA, CDR2 YSYEKL. The CDR3 runs to 17 residues. The DNA for the CDR3 is TGCGCCAGCAGCCAGTCGGGATCCATAGGGAGCAATCAGCCCCAGCATTTT. Its protein is CASSQSGSIGSNQPQHF.

The table lists this clone with many counts. For the CDR3, the DNA is TGCGCCAGCAGCTCCGGGACAGGGGGTTTCAATCAGCCCCAGCATTTT. Translating it yields CASSSGTGGFNQPQHF. V and J are TRBV5-1 and TRBJ1-5; 11 positions match TRBD1. J was trimmed by 3 bases and V by 3 bases; bases with no gene match: 5. CDR1 is SGHRS and CDR2 is YFSETQ in the germline V gene. The CDR3 is made up of 16 amino acids.